These 4 T cell receptor beta chains originate from one sample sequenced in a study of blood T cell repertoires in COVID-19. The method was immunoSEQ multiplex PCR; TCRdb's version includes in-frame clones alone and lacks a portion of them. The sample records about 200,000 clones, around four fifths being singletons. The sequenced material came from peripheral blood. The receptor set was obtained from a man in his 60s with COVID-19, enrolled during active disease.

The sample holds a few counts of this clone. The chain has TRBV7-2 and TRBJ1-2; the match to TRBD1 covers 7 bases. Germline CDR1 reads SGHTA; CDR2 reads FQGNSA. With 3 bases clipped from V and 5 bases from J, the junction kept 12 bases outside the gene matches. This CDR3 region has 16 residues. CDR3 nucleotide sequence: TGTGCCAGCAGCTTCCGTTGGGACAGATCAACGTATGGCTACACCTTC. Translation gives CASSFRWDRSTYGYTF.

This chain uses TRBV5-1 with TRBJ2-3, with a tentative D call TRBD1 (6 bases). From germline, CDR1 is SGHRS and CDR2 YFSETQ. Trimming removed 4 bases at V and 1 base at J, with 7 bases between. CDR3 length: 13 amino acids. The CDR3 DNA is TGCGCCAGCAGCGAGGGGGGCACAGATACGCAGTATTTT. Its protein product is CASSEGGTDTQYF.

The chain links TRBV7-9 to TRBJ1-2, with D maybe TRBD1 (5 bases). The CDR3 is made up of 14 amino acids. Germline-derived CDR1 and CDR2 are SEHNR and FQNEAQ (reference sequence). V was clipped by 4 bases and J by 7 bases, with 16 bases between them. The CDR3 reads CASSSRVGGAGYTF. The CDR3 DNA reads as TGTGCCAGCAGCTCTAGAGTGGGCGGGGCTGGCTACACCTTC.

CDR3 residues: CASRPKDRLGTEAFF. CDR3 DNA sequence: TGTGCCAGCAGACCCAAAGACAGGCTTGGGACTGAAGCTTTCTTT. The chain links TRBV7-9 to TRBJ1-1; a possible D gene is TRBD1 (6 bases). Germline CDR1 SEHNR, CDR2 FQNEAQ (reference sequence). The CDR3 totals 15 residues. Trimming cost V 6 bases and J 5 bases, with 19 bases left between them. Using reference TRBV7-9 and TRBJ1-1 for the parts outside the CDR3, the full variable domain is DTGVSQNPRHKITKRGQNVTFRCDPISEHNRLYWYRQTLGQGPEFLTYFQNEAQLEKSRLLSDRFSAERPKGSFSTLEIQRTEQGDSAMYLCASRPKDRLGTEAFFGQGTRLTVV.